The rows below give T cell receptor beta chains drawn from one sample of a study of T-cell memory formation after mild COVID-19. TCRdb reanalysed the 5' RACE reads using MiXCR and keeps one entry per CDR3 protein. The sample records 170,000 or so distinct CDR3 sequences, 20% to 25% being singletons. The sample taken for sequencing was PBMCs or a T cell subset sorted from them (not recorded which). The origin of the receptors is an adult woman who had mild COVID-19 (a few samples of this study predate the infection). Cell type and time point are not known. CDR3s include the opening cysteine and the closing phenylalanine or tryptophan. Size is stated for part of the rows, as once, few or many counts, or as a class when the clone is expanded.

v_gene	abundance	j_gene	len	CDR3aa
TRBV7-3	.	TRBJ2-5	13	CASSLAGAETQYF
TRBV20-1	few	TRBJ2-1	14	CSASFSGGPNEQFF
TRBV3-1	few	TRBJ2-1	14	CASSQDRGGDEQFF
TRBV7-6	many	TRBJ2-3	16	CASSSGLAGRTDTQYF
TRBV29-1	.	TRBJ1-1	12	CSVGPQGTEAFF
TRBV6-2/TRBV6-3	.	TRBJ2-7	16	CASSYEEGGIDYEQYF
TRBV15	.	TRBJ2-7	15	CATSRSDRGPYEQYF
TRBV5-1	.	TRBJ1-1	14	CASSFRVGDTEAFF
TRBV12-3/TRBV12-4	few	TRBJ1-2	19	CASRRIGQGQSHFNYGYTF
TRBV24-1	.	TRBJ2-2	12	CATSDFPGELFF
TRBV12-3/TRBV12-4	few	TRBJ2-5	17	CASSRQDESGARETQYF
TRBV7-9	.	TRBJ2-1	13	CASSPPGQEEQFF
TRBV7-9	few	TRBJ2-7	14	CASSPTGIIYEQYF
TRBV7-9	.	TRBJ2-1	16	CASSLPGTTYYNEQFF
TRBV27	.	TRBJ1-1	16	CASSLWGLRVNTEAFF
TRBV5-4	.	TRBJ2-5	14	CASRLAGGQETQYF
TRBV11-2	.	TRBJ1-4	14	CASSLVGGNEKLFF
TRBV9	few	TRBJ2-3	17	CASSEYPSGGGTDTQYF
TRBV11-2	few	TRBJ1-1	15	CASSLESGVNTEAFF
TRBV20-1	few	TRBJ1-1	13	CSALQGMNTEAFF
TRBV24-1	many	TRBJ2-7	15	CATSAPGDRNYEQYF
TRBV5-5	few	TRBJ2-1	14	CASSLAASNNEQFF
TRBV5-1	.	TRBJ2-3	15	CASSLNGLDPDTQYF
TRBV7-9	.	TRBJ2-7	13	CAVDSDSSYEQYF
TRBV27	few	TRBJ1-1	15	CASSLSGALNTEAFF
TRBV7-8	few	TRBJ2-7	15	CASSLEGRGFYEQYF
TRBV5-6	.	TRBJ2-7	14	CASSVGPSNYEQYF
TRBV9	.	TRBJ2-2	15	CASSEVTSHTGELFF
TRBV4-1	.	TRBJ2-7	14	CASSPRGEVGEQYF
TRBV9	few	TRBJ2-3	12	CASSAGRDTQYF